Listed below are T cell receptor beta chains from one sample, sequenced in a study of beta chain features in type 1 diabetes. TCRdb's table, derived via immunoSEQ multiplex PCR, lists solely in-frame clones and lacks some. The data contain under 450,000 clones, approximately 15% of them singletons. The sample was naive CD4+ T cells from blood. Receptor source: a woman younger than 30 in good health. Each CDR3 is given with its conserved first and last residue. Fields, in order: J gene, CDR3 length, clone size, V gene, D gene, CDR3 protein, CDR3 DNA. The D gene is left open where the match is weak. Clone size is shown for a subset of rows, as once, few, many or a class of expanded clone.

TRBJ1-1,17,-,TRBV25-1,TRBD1,CASSERTGSAVGTEAFF,TGTGCCAGCAGTGAACGGACAGGTTCGGCAGTGGGTACTGAAGCTTTCTTT
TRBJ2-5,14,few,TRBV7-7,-,CASSPQPDRETQYF,TGTGCCAGCAGCCCCCAGCCGGACAGAGAGACCCAGTACTTC
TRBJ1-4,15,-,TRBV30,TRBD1,CAWSVSTGVGEKLFF,TGTGCCTGGAGTGTATCGACAGGGGTCGGAGAAAAACTGTTTTTT
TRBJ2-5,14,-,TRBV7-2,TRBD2,CASSPGLAQETQYF,TGTGCCAGCAGCCCCGGACTAGCTCAAGAGACCCAGTACTTC
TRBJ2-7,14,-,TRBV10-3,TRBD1,CAISGTGRTYEQYF,TGTGCCATCAGTGGGACAGGGAGGACCTACGAGCAGTACTTC
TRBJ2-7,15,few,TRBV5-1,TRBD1,CASSLLTGDSYEQYF,TGCGCCAGCAGCCTACTAACAGGGGACTCCTACGAGCAGTACTTC
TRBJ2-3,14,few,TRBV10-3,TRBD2,CAIRSGISTDTQYF,TGTGCCATCAGAAGCGGGATAAGCACAGATACGCAGTATTTT
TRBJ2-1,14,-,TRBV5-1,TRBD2,CASRKLAGGNEQFF,TGCGCCAGCAGAAAGCTAGCGGGAGGGAATGAGCAGTTCTTC
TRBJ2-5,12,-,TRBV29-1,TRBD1,CSDGQGRETQYF,TGCAGCGATGGACAGGGTCGGGAGACCCAGTACTTC
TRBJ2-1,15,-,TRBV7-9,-,CASRTRDKPYNEQFF,TGTGCCAGCAGGACCCGGGACAAACCCTACAATGAGCAGTTCTTC
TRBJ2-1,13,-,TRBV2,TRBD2,CASSTSGYNEQFF,TGTGCCAGCAGTACTAGCGGCTACAATGAGCAGTTCTTC
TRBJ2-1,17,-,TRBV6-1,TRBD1,CASSEAKGQGASNEQFF,TGTGCCAGCAGTGAAGCTAAGGGACAGGGGGCTTCGAATGAGCAGTTCTTC
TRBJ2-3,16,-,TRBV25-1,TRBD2,CASSELGSGSTDTQYF,TGTGCCAGCAGTGAATTAGGTAGCGGGAGCACAGATACGCAGTATTTT
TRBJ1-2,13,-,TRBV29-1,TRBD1,CSVEHRGNYGYTF,TGCAGCGTTGAGCACAGGGGCAACTATGGCTACACCTTC
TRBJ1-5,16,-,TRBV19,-,CASKSAGQRGNQPQHF,TGTGCCAGTAAATCCGCCGGTCAGAGGGGCAATCAGCCCCAGCATTTT
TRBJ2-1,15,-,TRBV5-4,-,CASSLRRTTNNEQFF,TGTGCCAGCAGCTTACGCAGGACTACTAACAATGAGCAGTTCTTC
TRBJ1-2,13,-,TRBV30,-,CAWSRRGDYGYTF,TGTGCCTGGAGTCGGAGAGGAGACTATGGCTACACCTTC
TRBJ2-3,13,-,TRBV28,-,CASIRTGTDTQYF,TGTGCCAGCATCCGGACGGGGACAGATACGCAGTATTTT
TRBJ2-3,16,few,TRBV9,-,CASSVAGGSGTDTQYF,TGTGCCAGCAGCGTAGCTGGTGGGAGTGGCACAGATACGCAGTATTTT
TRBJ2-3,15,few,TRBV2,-,CASSDLVGGTDTQYF,TGTGCCAGCAGCGACCTAGTAGGGGGCACAGATACGCAGTATTTT
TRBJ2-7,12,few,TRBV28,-,CASSSSVTKQYF,TGTGCCAGCAGTTCCTCAGTCACGAAGCAGTACTTC
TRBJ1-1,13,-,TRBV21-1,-,CAARQESNTEAFF,TGTGCCGCAAGACAGGAATCGAACACTGAAGCTTTCTTT
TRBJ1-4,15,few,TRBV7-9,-,CASSLVPGNKEKLFF,TGTGCCAGCAGCTTAGTTCCAGGCAATAAGGAAAAACTGTTTTTT
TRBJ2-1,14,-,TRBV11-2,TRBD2,CASSLGLGGNEQFF,TGTGCCAGCAGCCTCGGACTAGGAGGCAATGAGCAGTTCTTC
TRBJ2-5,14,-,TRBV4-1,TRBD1,CASSNGTGRKTQYF,TGCGCCAGCAGCAACGGGACAGGGAGGAAGACCCAGTACTTC
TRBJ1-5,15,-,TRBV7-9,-,CASSLGHSLNQPQHF,TGTGCCAGCAGCTTAGGGCACAGTCTCAATCAGCCCCAGCATTTT
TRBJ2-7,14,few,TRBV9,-,CASSVGLTSYEQYF,TGTGCCAGCAGCGTAGGGCTTACCTCCTACGAGCAGTACTTC
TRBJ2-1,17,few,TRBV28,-,CASSLYGTPSSYNEQFF,TGTGCCAGCAGTTTATACGGGACTCCGAGCTCCTACAATGAGCAGTTCTTC
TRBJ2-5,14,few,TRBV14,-,CASSLLGQWETQYF,TGTGCCAGCAGCCTCCTCGGACAGTGGGAGACCCAGTACTTC
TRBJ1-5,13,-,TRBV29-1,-,CSVLEGDRQPQHF,TGCAGCGTCCTAGAGGGGGACCGTCAGCCCCAGCATTTT
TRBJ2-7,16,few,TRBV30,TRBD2,CAWTRTGGGATYEQYF,TGTGCCTGGACCCGTACCGGGGGAGGGGCTACCTACGAGCAGTACTTC
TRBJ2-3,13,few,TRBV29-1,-,CSVRPRLTDTQYF,TGCAGCGTTCGTCCCCGCCTAACAGATACGCAGTATTTT
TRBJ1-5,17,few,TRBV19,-,CASTIVTRGNSNQPQHF,TGTGCCAGTACCATCGTGACTCGGGGGAATAGCAATCAGCCCCAGCATTTT
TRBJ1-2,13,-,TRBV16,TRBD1,CASSHPDRMGDTF,TGTGCCAGCAGCCATCCGGACAGGATGGGGGACACCTTC
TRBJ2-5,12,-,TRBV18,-,CASSPESGTQYF,TGTGCCAGCTCACCAGAGAGCGGGACCCAGTACTTC
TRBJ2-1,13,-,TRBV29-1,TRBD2,CSAGLAGSNEQFF,TGCAGCGCCGGACTAGCGGGAAGCAATGAGCAGTTCTTC
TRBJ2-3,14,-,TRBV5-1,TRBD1,CASSDRGLGDTQYF,TGCGCCAGCAGTGACAGGGGGTTAGGTGATACGCAGTATTTT
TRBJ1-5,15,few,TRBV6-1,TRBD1,CASRPGQGPNQPQHF,TGTGCCAGCAGGCCGGGACAGGGGCCCAATCAGCCCCAGCATTTT
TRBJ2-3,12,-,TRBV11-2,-,CASSLYTDTQYF,TGTGCCAGCAGCCTTTACACAGATACGCAGTATTTT
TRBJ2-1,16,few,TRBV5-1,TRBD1,CASSILTGVGYNEQFF,TGCGCCAGCAGCATATTGACAGGGGTAGGCTACAATGAGCAGTTCTTC
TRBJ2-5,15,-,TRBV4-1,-,CASSLISGSRETQYF,TGCGCCAGCAGCCTCATCAGCGGTAGTAGGGAGACCCAGTACTTC
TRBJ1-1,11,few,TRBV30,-,CAWQGNTEAFF,TGTGCCTGGCAGGGCAACACTGAAGCTTTCTTT
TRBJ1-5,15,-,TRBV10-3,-,CAISNKADSNQPQHF,TGTGCCATCAGTAACAAGGCGGATAGCAATCAGCCCCAGCATTTT
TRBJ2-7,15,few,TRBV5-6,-,CASSLIGGSSYEQYF,TGTGCCAGCAGCTTGATCGGCGGAAGCTCCTACGAGCAGTACTTC
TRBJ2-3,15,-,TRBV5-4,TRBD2,CASSHGTTYTDTQYF,TGTGCCAGCTCCCACGGGACTACATACACAGATACGCAGTATTTT
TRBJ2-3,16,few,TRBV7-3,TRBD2,CASSLGLAGGSDTQYF,TGTGCCAGCAGCTTGGGACTAGCGGGAGGTTCCGATACGCAGTATTTT
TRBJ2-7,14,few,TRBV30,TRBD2,CAWKSGRPSYEQYF,TGTGCCTGGAAGAGCGGGAGGCCCTCCTACGAGCAGTACTTC
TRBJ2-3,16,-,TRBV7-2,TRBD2,CASSFSLAISTDTQYF,TGTGCCAGCAGCTTTTCACTAGCGATTAGCACAGATACGCAGTATTTT
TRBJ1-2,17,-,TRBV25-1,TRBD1,CASSSPGTGASGYGYTF,TGTGCCAGCAGTAGTCCCGGGACAGGGGCTTCTGGCTATGGCTACACCTTC
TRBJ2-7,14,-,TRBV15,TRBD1,CATQPGQGAYEQYF,TGTGCCACCCAGCCGGGACAGGGTGCCTACGAGCAGTACTTC
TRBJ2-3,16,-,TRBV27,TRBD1,CASSMDRGRGTDTQYF,TGTGCCAGCAGCATGGACAGGGGGCGAGGGACAGATACGCAGTATTTT
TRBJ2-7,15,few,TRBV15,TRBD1,CATSRGGTGAYEQYF,TGTGCCACCAGCAGAGGAGGGACAGGGGCCTACGAGCAGTACTTC
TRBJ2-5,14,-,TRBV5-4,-,CASSHRGGQETQYF,TGTGCCAGCAGCCACAGGGGGGGCCAAGAGACCCAGTACTTC
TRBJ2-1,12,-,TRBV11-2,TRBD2,CASSAGGDEQFF,TGTGCCAGCAGCGCGGGAGGCGATGAGCAGTTCTTC
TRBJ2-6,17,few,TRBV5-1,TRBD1,CASSMMLTGTGANVLTF,TGCGCCAGCAGCATGATGCTGACAGGGACTGGGGCCAACGTCCTGACTTTC
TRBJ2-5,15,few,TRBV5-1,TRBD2,CASSVGTSGLETQYF,TGCGCCAGCAGCGTGGGGACTAGCGGGTTAGAGACCCAGTACTTC
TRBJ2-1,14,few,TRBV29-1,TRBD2,CSVVRGGAGNEQFF,TGCAGCGTTGTCCGGGGGGGGGCTGGCAATGAGCAGTTCTTC